This T cell receptor beta chain was recovered during a study of T-cell memory formation after mild COVID-19. Study outcomes and limitations: CD4+ contracting clones were mainly CM and EM; CD8+ ones, EMRA. Memory sampled before infection contained some responding clones, suggesting cross-reactive memory joined.

TCR alpha and TCR beta cDNA libraries carrying sample barcodes and UMIs were produced by 5'RACE using constant-segment primers. One entry per CDR3 protein, called by TCRdb with MiXCR from the 5' RACE reads. The sample holds approximately 290,000 distinct CDR3 sequences, approximately 19% seen once. CDR1 is MNHNS and CDR2 is SASEGT in the germline V gene. V was cut by 8 bases and J by 4 bases, with 14 bases left in between. This CDR3 is built from 13 residues. On this clonotype: Antigen specificity is unknown.

This TCR was recovered from a young man who had mild COVID-19 (a few samples of this study predate the infection). Cell type and time point are not known. Sequenced input: PBMCs or a T cell subset sorted from them (not recorded which). This chain links TRBV6-1 with TRBJ2-5; D may correspond to TRBD1 or TRBD2 (6 bases each). The CDR3 nucleotides are TGTGCCAGCGGGACGGGGGCTAGAGAGACCCAGTACTTC. Translating gives CASGTGARETQYF.